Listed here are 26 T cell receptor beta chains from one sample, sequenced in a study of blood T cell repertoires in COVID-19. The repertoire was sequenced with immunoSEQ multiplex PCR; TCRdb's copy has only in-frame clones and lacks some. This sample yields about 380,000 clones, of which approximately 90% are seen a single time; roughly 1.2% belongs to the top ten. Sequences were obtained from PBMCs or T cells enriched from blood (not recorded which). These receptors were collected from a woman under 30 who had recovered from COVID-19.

The CDR3 protein is CASKRQGAYNEQFF. The CDR3 DNA reads as TGTGCCAGCAAAAGACAGGGGGCCTACAATGAGCAGTTCTTC. This chain uses TRBV6-5 with TRBJ2-1; 9 nucleotides line up with TRBD1. There are 14 residues in the CDR3. V lost 7 bases and J lost 2; bases outside the gene matches: 3. CDR1 MNHEY and CDR2 SVGAGI come from the germline V gene.

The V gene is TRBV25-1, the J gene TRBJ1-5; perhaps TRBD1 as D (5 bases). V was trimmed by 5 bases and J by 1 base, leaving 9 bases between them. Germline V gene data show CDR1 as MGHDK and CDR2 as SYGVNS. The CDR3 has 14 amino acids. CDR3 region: CASSSGLSNQPQHF. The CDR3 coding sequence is TGTGCCAGCAGTTCAGGGCTGAGCAATCAGCCCCAGCATTTT.

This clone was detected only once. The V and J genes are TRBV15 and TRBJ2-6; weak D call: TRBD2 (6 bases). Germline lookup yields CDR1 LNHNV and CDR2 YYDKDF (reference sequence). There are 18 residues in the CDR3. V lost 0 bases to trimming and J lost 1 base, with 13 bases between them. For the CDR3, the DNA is TGTGCCACCAGCAGAGAGGCGGGGCGGCAGTCTGGGGCCAACGTCCTGACTTTC. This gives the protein CATSREAGRQSGANVLTF.

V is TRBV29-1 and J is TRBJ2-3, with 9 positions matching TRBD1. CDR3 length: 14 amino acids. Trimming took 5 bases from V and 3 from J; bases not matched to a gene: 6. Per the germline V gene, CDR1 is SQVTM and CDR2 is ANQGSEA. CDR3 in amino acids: CSVSRDRATDTQYF. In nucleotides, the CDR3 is TGCAGCGTTTCCAGGGACAGGGCTACAGATACGCAGTATTTT.

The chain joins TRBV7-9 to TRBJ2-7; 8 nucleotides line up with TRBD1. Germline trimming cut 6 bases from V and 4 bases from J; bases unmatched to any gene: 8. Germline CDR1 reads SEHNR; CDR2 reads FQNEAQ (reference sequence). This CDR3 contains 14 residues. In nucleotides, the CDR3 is TGTGCCAGCAGTCGGGGACAGGACTCTTACGAGCAGTACTTC. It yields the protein CASSRGQDSYEQYF. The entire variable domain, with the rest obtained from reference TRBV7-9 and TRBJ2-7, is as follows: DTGVSQNPRHKITKRGQNVTFRCDPISEHNRLYWYRQTLGQGPEFLTYFQNEAQLEKSRLLSDRFSAERPKGSFSTLEIQRTEQGDSAMYLCASSRGQDSYEQYFGPGTRLTVT.

The CDR3 DNA reads as TGCGCCAGCAGCTTGGCCCTGACAGGGCCGGACTATGGCTACACCTTC. Residues: CASSLALTGPDYGYTF. This sequence joins TRBV5-1 and TRBJ1-2; 7 bases map to TRBD1. The V gene's germline CDR1 is SGHRS and CDR2 YFSETQ. The CDR3 is 16 residues long. The J segment lost 3 bases and the V segment lost 0 bases, leaving 8 bases of the junction unmatched. The full variable domain, rest sourced from reference TRBV5-1 and TRBJ1-2, is KAGVTQTPRYLIKTRGQQVTLSCSPISGHRSVSWYQQTPGQGLQFLFEYFSETQRNKGNFPGRFSGRQFSNSRSEMNVSTLELGDSALYLCASSLALTGPDYGYTFGSGTRLTVV.

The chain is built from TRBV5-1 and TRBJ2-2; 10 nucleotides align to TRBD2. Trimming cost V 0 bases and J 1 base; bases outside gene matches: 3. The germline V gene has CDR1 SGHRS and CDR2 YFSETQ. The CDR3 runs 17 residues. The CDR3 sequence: CASSLGLAGVNTGELFF. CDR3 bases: TGCGCCAGCAGCTTGGGCCTAGCGGGGGTGAACACCGGGGAGCTGTTTTTT. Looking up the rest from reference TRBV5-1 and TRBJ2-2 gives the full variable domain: KAGVTQTPRYLIKTRGQQVTLSCSPISGHRSVSWYQQTPGQGLQFLFEYFSETQRNKGNFPGRFSGRQFSNSRSEMNVSTLELGDSALYLCASSLGLAGVNTGELFFGEGSRLTVL.

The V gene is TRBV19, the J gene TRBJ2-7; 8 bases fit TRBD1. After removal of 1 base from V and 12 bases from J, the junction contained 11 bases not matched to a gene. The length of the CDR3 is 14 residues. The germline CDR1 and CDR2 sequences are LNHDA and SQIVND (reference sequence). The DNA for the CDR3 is TGTGCCAGTAGTATAGTTGGGGACAGGACGGGATTGTACTTC. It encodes CASSIVGDRTGLYF.

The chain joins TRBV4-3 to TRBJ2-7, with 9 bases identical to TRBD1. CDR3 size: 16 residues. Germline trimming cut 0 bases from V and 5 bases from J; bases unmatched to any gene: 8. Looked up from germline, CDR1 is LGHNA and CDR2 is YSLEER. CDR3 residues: CASSQDKTGGKNEQYF. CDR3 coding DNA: TGCGCCAGCAGCCAAGATAAGACAGGGGGAAAGAACGAGCAGTACTTC.

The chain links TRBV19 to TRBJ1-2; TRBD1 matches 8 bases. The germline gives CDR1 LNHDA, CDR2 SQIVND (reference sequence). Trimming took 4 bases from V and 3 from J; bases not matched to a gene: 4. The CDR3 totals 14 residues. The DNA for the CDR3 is TGTGCCAGTAGTACAGGGGGCCGGGACTATGGCTACACCTTC. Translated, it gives CASSTGGRDYGYTF.

The CDR3 DNA reads as TGTGCCAGCAGCGTAGACGGGGATGAAAAACTGTTTTTT. This gives the protein CASSVDGDEKLFF. The chain combines TRBV9 with TRBJ1-4, with D uncertain. Trimming left V 0 bases short and J 6 bases short, with 6 bases between. The CDR3 length is 13 residues. The germline V gene has CDR1 SGDLS and CDR2 YYNGEE.

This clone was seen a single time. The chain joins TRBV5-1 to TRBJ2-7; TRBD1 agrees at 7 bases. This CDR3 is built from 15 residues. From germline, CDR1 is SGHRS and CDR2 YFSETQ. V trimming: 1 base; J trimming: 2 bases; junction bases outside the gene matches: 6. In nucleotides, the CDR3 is TGCGCCAGCAGCTTGCAGGGACAGCGAACCTACGAGCAGTACTTC. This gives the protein CASSLQGQRTYEQYF.

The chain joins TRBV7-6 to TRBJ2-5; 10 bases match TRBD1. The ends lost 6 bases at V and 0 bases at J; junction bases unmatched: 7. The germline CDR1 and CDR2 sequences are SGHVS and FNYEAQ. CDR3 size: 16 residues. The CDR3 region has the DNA TGTGCCAGCAGGACGGGACAGGGGTCGTACCAAGAGACCCAGTACTTC. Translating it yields CASRTGQGSYQETQYF.

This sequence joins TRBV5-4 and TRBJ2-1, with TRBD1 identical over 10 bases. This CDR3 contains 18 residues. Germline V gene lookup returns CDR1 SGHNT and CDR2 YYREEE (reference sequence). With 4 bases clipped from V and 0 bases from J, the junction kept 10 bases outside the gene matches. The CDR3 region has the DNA TGTGCCAGCAGCCACTCGGGACAGGGGCCCTTCTCCTACAATGAGCAGTTCTTC. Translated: CASSHSGQGPFSYNEQFF.

Written as DNA, the CDR3 is TGCAGCGTTGAAGGACTAGCCGGTCACAATGAGCAGTTCTTC. This codes for CSVEGLAGHNEQFF. The gene calls are TRBV29-1 and TRBJ2-1, with 7 positions matching TRBD2. CDR3 size: 14 residues. The junction had 5 bases not matched to a gene; V was cut back by 1 base and J by 5 bases. Germline assignment: CDR1 SQVTM and CDR2 ANQGSEA.

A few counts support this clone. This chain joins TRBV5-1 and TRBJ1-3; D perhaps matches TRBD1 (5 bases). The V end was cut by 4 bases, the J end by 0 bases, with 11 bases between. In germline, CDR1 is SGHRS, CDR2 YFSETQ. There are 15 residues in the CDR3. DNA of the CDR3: TGCGCCAGCAGCCCTAGGACAAGCTCTGGAAACACCATATATTTT. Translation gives CASSPRTSSGNTIYF.

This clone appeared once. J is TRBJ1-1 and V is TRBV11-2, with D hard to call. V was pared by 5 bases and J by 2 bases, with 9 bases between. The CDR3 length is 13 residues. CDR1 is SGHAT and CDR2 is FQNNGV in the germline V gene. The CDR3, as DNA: TGTGCCAGCAGCCCAATAGTTAACACTGAAGCTTTCTTT. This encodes CASSPIVNTEAFF.

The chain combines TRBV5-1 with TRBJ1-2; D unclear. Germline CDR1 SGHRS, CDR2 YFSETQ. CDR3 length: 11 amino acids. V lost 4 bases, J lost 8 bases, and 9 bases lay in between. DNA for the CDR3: TGCGCCAGCAGCCGGGGAGACGGCTACACCTTC. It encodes CASSRGDGYTF.

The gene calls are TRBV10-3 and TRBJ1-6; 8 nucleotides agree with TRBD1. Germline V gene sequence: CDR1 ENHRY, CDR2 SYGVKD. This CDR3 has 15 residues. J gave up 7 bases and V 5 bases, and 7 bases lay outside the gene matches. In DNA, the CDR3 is TGTGCCATCAGTAGGACAGGGTTTGAGAATTCACCCCTCCACTTT. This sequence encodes CAISRTGFENSPLHF.

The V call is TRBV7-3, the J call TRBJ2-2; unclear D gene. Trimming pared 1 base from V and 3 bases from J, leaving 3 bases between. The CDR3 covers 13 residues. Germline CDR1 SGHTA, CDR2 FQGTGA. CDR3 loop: CASSLIYTGELFF. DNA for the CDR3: TGTGCCAGCAGCTTAATCTACACCGGGGAGCTGTTTTTT.

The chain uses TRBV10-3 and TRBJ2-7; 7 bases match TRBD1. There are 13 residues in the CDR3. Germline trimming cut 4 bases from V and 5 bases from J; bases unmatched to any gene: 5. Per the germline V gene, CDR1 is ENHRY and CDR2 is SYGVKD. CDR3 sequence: CAISADRVNEQYF. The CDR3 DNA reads TGTGCCATCAGTGCTGACAGGGTCAACGAGCAGTACTTC.

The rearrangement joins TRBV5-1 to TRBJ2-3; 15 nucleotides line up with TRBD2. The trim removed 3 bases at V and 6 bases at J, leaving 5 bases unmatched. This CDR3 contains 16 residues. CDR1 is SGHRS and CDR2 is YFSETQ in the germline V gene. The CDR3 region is CASSSGTSGGYDTQYF. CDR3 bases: TGCGCCAGCAGCTCTGGGACTAGCGGGGGGTACGATACGCAGTATTTT.

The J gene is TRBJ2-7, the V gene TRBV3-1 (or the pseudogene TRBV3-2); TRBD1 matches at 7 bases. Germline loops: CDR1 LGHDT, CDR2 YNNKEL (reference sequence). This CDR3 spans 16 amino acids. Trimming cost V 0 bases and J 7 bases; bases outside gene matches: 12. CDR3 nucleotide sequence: TGTGCCAGCAGCCAAGACGGTTTCGTAAGGGGGCGGGAGCAGTACTTC. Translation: CASSQDGFVRGREQYF.

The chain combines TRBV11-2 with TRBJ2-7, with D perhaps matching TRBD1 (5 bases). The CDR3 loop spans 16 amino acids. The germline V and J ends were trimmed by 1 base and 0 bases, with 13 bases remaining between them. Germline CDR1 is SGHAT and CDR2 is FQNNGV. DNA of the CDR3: TGTGCCAGCAGCTTAGCGGCGGACACCTTCTCCTACGAGCAGTACTTC. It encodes CASSLAADTFSYEQYF. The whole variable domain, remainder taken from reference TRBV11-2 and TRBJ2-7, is EAGVAQSPRYKIIEKRQSVAFWCNPISGHATLYWYQQILGQGPKLLIQFQNNGVVDDSQLPKDRFSAERLKGVDSTLKIQPAKLEDSAVYLCASSLAADTFSYEQYFGPGTRLTVT.

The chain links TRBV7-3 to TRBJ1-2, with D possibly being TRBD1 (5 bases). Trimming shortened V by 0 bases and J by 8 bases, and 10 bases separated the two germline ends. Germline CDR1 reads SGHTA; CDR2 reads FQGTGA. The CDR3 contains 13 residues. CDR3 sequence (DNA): TGTGCCAGCAGCTTAACAGGGGTAAACGGCTACACCTTC. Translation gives CASSLTGVNGYTF.

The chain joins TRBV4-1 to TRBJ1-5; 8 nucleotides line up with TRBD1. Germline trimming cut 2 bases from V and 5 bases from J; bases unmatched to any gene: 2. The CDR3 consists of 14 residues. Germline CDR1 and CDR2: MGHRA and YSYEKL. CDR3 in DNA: TGCGCCAGCAGCCAACCAGGGGGCGATCAGCCCCAGCATTTT. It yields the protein CASSQPGGDQPQHF.